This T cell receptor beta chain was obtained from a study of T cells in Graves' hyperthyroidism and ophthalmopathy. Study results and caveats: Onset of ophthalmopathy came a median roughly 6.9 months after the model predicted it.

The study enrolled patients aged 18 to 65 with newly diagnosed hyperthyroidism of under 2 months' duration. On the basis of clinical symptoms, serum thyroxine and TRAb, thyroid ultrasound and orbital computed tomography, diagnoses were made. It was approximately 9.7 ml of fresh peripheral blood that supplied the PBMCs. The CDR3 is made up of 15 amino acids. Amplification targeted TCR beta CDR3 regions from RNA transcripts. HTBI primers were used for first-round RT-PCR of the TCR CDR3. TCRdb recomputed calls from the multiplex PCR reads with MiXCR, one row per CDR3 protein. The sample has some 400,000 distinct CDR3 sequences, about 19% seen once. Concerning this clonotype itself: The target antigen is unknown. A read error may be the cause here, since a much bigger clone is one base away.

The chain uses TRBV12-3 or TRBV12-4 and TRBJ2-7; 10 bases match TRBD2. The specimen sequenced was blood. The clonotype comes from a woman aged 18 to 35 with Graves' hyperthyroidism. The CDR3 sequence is CASSPPGLATYVQYF. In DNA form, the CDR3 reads TGTGCCAGCAGTCCCCCGGGACTAGCGACCTACGTGCAGTACTTC.